The source of this T cell receptor (beta chain) is a study of T cell repertoires in aging, cancer and after chemotherapy. Background on the study: Glioblastoma patients receiving temozolomide-based therapy gave paired samples before and after chemotherapy.

Peripheral blood genomic DNA, not sorted cells or RNA, was the template. The study's findings and limits: Age-matched healthy donors had significantly more diverse, less clonal blood TCR repertoires than untreated cancer patients.

TRB rearrangements spanning V, D and J were amplified using mixed TRB-A/B primers. TCRdb re-called the multiplex PCR reads with MiXCR, one entry per CDR3 protein. Seen here are about 2,900 distinct CDR3 sequences, around 28% observed once, and the top ten hold roughly 10%. This CDR3 contains 11 residues. CDR1 is MNHEY, CDR2 SMNVEV, per germline (reference sequence). Between the trimmed V and J ends, which lost 6 bases and 5 bases, there was a span of 5 bases. By frequency in the sample, this clonotype is large (0.1 to 1%). Its antigen is still unknown. Sample: blood. V usage is TRBV27 and J usage is TRBJ2-1; D not resolved. This receptor was identified in a human donor with a solid tumor. CDR3 sequence reads: CASRKNNEQFF. CDR3 sequence (DNA): TGTGCCAGCAGGAAGAACAATGAGCAGTTCTTC.